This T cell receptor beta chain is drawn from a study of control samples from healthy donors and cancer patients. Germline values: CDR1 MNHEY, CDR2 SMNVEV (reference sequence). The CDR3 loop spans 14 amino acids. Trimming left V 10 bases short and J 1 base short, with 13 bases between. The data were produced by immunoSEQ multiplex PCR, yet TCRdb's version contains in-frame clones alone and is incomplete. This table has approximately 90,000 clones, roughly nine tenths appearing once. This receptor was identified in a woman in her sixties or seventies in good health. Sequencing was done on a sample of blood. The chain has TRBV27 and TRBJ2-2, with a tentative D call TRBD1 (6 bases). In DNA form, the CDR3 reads TGTGCCACCAAGTGGGGACAGAACACCGGGGAGCTGTTTTTT. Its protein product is CATKWGQNTGELFF.